The sequence of this T cell receptor beta chain was determined in a study of OX40 agonist ivuxolimab in advanced cancers. For the study at large: Patients received ivuxolimab, an intravenous treatment, every 2 weeks at 0.01 to 10 mg/kg. The study, taken as a whole, reports: The study observed clonal expansion of CD4+ and CD8+ blood T cells by week 6 at 0.1 to 3.0 mg/kg. The study found that CD8+ T cells averaged more expanded clones than CD4+.

Clones were sequenced by immunoSEQ multiplex PCR, and TCRdb holds only the in-frame ones, with some missing. The repertoire holds 75,000 to 95,000 clones, with around 90% as singletons. This CDR3 spans 14 amino acids. J was trimmed by 4 bases and V by 6 bases; bases with no gene match: 7. Germline V gene data show CDR1 as MNHNS and CDR2 as SASEGT. Concerning this clone: Antigen unknown.

The specimen was CD4+ or CD8+ T cells sorted from blood, collected in a trial of the OX40 agonist ivuxolimab. This TCR derives from an adult with an advanced solid tumor such as melanoma, head and neck, liver or kidney cancer. The genes are TRBV6-1 and TRBJ1-1, with TRBD1 matching over 8 bases. The CDR3 region has the DNA TGTGCCAGCAGATCAGGGGGCGCCGGCACTGAAGCTTTCTTT. Translating gives CASRSGGAGTEAFF.